This T cell receptor (beta chain) was documented in a study of blood T cell repertoires in COVID-19. As for the study in general: Samples taken during acute and convalescent COVID-19 were collected in the United States, Italy and Spain. The analysed material was cDNA or gDNA that came from T cells, B-cell-depleted T cells, or PBMCs.

Enrolment of Seattle patients took place during active infection, and they were followed longitudinally. This CDR3 is 16 amino acids long. The germline gives CDR1 MNHEY, CDR2 SMNVEV (reference sequence). V shed 0 bases and J 2 bases; nucleotides not matched to a gene: 6. As processed by the authors: Reference gene primer amplification gave estimated nucleated cell counts. Some clones are missing from TCRdb's copy, which holds only in-frame ones; the method was immunoSEQ multiplex PCR. V, J and clone size reflect that table, while D and trimming were determined from the DNA. The sample shows approximately 480,000 clones, 85% to 90% of them seen only once.

Sequencing was performed on peripheral blood. The source is a man between 18 and 29 years old with COVID-19, enrolled during active disease. This rearrangement joins TRBV27 to TRBJ2-7, with 8 bases fitting TRBD1. DNA of the CDR3: TGTGCCAGCAGTTTATCTTGGACAGGGTCGGCCTACGAGCAGTACTTC. Amino acid sequence: CASSLSWTGSAYEQYF.